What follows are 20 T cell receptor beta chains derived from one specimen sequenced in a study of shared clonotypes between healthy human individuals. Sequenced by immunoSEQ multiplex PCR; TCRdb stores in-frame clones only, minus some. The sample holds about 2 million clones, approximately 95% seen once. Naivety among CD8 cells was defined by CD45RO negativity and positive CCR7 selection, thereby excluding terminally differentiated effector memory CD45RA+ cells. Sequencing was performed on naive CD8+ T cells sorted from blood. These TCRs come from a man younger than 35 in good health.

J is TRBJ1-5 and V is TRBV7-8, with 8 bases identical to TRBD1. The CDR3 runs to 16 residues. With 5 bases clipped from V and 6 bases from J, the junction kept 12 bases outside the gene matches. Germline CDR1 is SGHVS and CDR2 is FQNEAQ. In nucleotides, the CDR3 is TGTGCCAGCAGCGCCAAAACAGGGGGGGGTCCTCAGCCCCAGCATTTT. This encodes CASSAKTGGGPQPQHF. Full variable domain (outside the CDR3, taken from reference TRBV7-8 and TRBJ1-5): GAGVSQSPRYKVAKRGQDVALRCDPISGHVSLFWYQQALGQGPEFLTYFQNEAQLDKSGLPSDRFFAERPEGSVSTLKIQRTQQEDSAVYLCASSAKTGGGPQPQHFGDGTRLSIL.

DNA of the CDR3: TGTGCCTGGAGTATTCAGGGGGTTGGGGCCAACGTCCTGACTTTC. Its protein is CAWSIQGVGANVLTF. This chain connects TRBV30 to TRBJ2-6; TRBD1 matches 7 bases. The CDR3 consists of 15 residues. CDR1 and CDR2 (germline): GTSNPN, SVGIG (reference sequence). Germline trimming cut 2 bases from V and 3 bases from J; bases unmatched to any gene: 4.

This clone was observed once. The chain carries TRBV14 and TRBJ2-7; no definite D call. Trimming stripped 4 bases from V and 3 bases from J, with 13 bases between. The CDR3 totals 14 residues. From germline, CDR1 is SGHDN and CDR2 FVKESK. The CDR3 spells CASSPWAGDYEQYF. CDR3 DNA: TGTGCCAGCAGCCCTTGGGCAGGAGACTACGAGCAGTACTTC. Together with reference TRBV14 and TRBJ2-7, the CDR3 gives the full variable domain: EAGVTQFPSHSVIEKGQTVTLRCDPISGHDNLYWYRRVMGKEIKFLLHFVKESKQDESGMPNNRFLAERTGGTYSTLKVQPAELEDSGVYFCASSPWAGDYEQYFGPGTRLTVT.

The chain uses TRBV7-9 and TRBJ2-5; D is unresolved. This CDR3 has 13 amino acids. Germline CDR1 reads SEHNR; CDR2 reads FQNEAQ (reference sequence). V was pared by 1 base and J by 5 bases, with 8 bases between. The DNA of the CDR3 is TGTGCCAGCAGCTTAGTTCAGGTCGAGACCCAGTACTTC. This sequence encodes CASSLVQVETQYF. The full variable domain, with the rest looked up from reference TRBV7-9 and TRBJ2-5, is DTGVSQNPRHKITKRGQNVTFRCDPISEHNRLYWYRQTLGQGPEFLTYFQNEAQLEKSRLLSDRFSAERPKGSFSTLEIQRTEQGDSAMYLCASSLVQVETQYFGPGTRLLVL.

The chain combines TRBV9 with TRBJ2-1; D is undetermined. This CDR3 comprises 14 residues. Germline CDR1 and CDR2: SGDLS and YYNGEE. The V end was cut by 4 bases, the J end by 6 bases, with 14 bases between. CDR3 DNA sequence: TGTGCCAGCAGCCCGTATTCGTCCCTCAATGAGCAGTTCTTC. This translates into CASSPYSSLNEQFF.

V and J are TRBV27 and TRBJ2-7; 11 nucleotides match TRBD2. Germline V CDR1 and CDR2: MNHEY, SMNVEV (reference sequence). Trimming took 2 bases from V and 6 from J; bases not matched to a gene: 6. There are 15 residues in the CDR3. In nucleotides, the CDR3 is TGTGCCAGCAGTTTAGTACTAGCGGGAGTCGGCGAGCAGTACTTC. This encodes CASSLVLAGVGEQYF.

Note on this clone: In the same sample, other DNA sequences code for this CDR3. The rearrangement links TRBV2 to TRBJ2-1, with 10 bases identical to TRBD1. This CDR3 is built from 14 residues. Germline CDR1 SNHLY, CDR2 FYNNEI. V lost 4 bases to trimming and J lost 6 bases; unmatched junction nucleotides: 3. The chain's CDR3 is CASSGQGARNEQFF. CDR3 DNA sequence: TGTGCCAGCAGTGGACAGGGGGCACGCAATGAGCAGTTCTTC. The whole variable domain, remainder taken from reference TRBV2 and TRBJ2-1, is EPEVTQTPSHQVTQMGQEVILRCVPISNHLYFYWYRQILGQKVEFLVSFYNNEISEKSEIFDDQFSVERPDGSNFTLKIRSTKLEDSAMYFCASSGQGARNEQFFGPGTRLTVL.

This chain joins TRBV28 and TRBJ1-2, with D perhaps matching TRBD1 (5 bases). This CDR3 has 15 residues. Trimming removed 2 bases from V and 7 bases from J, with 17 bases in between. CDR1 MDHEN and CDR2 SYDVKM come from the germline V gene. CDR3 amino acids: CASSLVVGGESGYTF. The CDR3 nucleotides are TGTGCCAGCAGTTTAGTAGTGGGGGGGGAGTCTGGCTACACCTTC.

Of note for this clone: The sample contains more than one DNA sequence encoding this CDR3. The CDR3, as DNA: TGTGCCAGTAGTATCGGGCACCTCTACGAGCAGTACTTC. This gives the protein CASSIGHLYEQYF. The chain combines TRBV19 with TRBJ2-7; D gene ambiguous. V lost 3 bases to trimming and J lost 3 bases, with 9 bases between them. The CDR3 extends over 13 amino acids. Germline values: CDR1 LNHDA, CDR2 SQIVND (reference sequence). Looking up the rest from reference TRBV19 and TRBJ2-7 gives the full variable domain: DGGITQSPKYLFRKEGQNVTLSCEQNLNHDAMYWYRQDPGQGLRLIYYSQIVNDFQKGDIAEGYSVSREKKESFPLTVTSAQKNPTAFYLCASSIGHLYEQYFGPGTRLTVT.

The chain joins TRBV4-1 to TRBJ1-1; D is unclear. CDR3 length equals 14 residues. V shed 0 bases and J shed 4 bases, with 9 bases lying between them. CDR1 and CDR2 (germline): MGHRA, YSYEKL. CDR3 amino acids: CASSQDLSGTEAFF. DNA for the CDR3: TGCGCCAGCAGCCAAGATCTGAGTGGCACTGAAGCTTTCTTT.

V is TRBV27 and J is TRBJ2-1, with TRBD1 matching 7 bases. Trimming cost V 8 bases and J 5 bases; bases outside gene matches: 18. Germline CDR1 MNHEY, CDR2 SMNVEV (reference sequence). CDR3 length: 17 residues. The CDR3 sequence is CASGSLILGQSDNEQFF. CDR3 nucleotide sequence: TGTGCCAGCGGATCACTTATATTGGGACAGTCAGACAATGAGCAGTTCTTC.

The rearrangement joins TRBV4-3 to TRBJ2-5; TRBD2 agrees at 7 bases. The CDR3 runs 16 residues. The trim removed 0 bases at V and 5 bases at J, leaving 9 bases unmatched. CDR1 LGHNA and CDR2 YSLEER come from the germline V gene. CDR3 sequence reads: CASSQDFGGRGETQYF. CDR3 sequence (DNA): TGCGCCAGCAGCCAAGATTTCGGGGGGAGAGGGGAGACCCAGTACTTC.

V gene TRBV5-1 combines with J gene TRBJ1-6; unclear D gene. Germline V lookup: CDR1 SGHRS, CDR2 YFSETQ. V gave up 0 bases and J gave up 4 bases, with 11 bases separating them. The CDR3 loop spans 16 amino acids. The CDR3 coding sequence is TGCGCCAGCAGCTTGGTGGGCACCGGGTATAATTCACCCCTCCACTTT. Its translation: CASSLVGTGYNSPLHF.

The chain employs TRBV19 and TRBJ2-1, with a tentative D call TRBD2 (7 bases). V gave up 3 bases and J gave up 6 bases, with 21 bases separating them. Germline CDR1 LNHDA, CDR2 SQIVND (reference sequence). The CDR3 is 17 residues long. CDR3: CASSMGVGEGVSNEQFF. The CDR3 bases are TGTGCCAGTAGTATGGGTGTCGGGGAGGGGGTAAGCAATGAGCAGTTCTTC. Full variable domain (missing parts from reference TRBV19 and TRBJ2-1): DGGITQSPKYLFRKEGQNVTLSCEQNLNHDAMYWYRQDPGQGLRLIYYSQIVNDFQKGDIAEGYSVSREKKESFPLTVTSAQKNPTAFYLCASSMGVGEGVSNEQFFGPGTRLTVL.

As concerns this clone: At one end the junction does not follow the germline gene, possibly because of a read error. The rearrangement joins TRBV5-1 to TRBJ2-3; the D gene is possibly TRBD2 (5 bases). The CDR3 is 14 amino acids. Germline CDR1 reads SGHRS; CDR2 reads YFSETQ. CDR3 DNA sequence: TGCGCCAGCAGATTGGACTTAGTAACAGATACGCAGTATTTT. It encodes CASRLDLVTDTQYF.

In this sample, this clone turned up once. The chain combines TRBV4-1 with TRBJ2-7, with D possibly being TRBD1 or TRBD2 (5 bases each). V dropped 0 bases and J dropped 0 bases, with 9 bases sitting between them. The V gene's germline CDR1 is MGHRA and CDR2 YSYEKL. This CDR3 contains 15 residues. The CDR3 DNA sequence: TGCGCCAGCAGCCAAGATTGGGACGGCTCCTACGAGCAGTACTTC. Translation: CASSQDWDGSYEQYF.

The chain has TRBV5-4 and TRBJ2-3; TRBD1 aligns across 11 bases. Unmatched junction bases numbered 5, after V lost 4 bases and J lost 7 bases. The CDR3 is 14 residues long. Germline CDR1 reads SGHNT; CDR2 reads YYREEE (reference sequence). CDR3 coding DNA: TGTGCCAGCAGCGCAGGACAGGGGGCTAATACGCAGTATTTT. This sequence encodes CASSAGQGANTQYF. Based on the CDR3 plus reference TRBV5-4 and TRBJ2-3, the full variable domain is ETGVTQSPTHLIKTRGQQVTLRCSSQSGHNTVSWYQQALGQGPQFIFQYYREEENGRGNFPPRFSGLQFPNYSSELNVNALELDDSALYLCASSAGQGANTQYFGPGTRLTVL.

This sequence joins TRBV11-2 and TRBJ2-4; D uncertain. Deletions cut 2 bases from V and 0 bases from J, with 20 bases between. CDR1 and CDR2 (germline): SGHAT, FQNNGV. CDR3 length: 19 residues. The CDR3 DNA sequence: TGTGCCAGCAGCTTATTCCCCCCTCCACAAAATCTAGCCAAAAACATTCAGTACTTC. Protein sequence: CASSLFPPPQNLAKNIQYF.

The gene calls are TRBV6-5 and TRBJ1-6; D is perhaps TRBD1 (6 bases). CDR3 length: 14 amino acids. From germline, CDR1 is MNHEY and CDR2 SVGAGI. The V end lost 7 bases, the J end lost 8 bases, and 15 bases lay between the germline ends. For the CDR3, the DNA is TGTGCCAGCACCACGGGGGCCGTGGATTCACCCCTCCACTTT. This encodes CASTTGAVDSPLHF.

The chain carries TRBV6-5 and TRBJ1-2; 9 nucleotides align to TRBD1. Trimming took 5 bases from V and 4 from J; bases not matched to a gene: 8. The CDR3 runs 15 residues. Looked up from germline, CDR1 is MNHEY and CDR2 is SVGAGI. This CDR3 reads CASSTPGQGIYGYTF. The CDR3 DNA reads TGTGCCAGCAGTACGCCGGGACAGGGAATCTATGGCTACACCTTC.